One T cell receptor beta chain is described in this entry. This entry comes from a study of human T cells and chemical hapten exposure. Methods used by the authors: Samples contained a median of 95,638 TCRs, with a range of 23,224 to 690,600. MiXCR, applied by TCRdb to the RACE reads, yields one record per CDR3 protein. These V and J calls rely on TCRdb rather than the paper's analysis. This sample has some 97,000 distinct CDR3 sequences, with 25% to 30% found just once. The CDR3 totals 13 residues. V lost 4 bases, J lost 0 bases, and 1 base stayed unmatched. In germline, CDR1 is SQVTM, CDR2 ANQGSEA. Time point denoted: patch test 3, about 24 weeks after DPC sensitization. Treatment defined: therapeutic diphenylcyclopropenone sensitization with weekly scalp DPC. Blood draws preceded each patch test application. Alopecia patients deemed DPC-suitable, aged 18 to 70, excluding pregnancy. Unfractionated whole blood yielded total RNA.

The sequencing here drew on whole blood, taken in connection with sensitization to the hapten diphenylcyclopropenone (DPC). The chain couples TRBV29-1 to TRBJ2-3; 7 bases match TRBD2. This receptor was obtained from a man in his forties with alopecia areata. Some clones in this sample may be carry-over from other donors' samples. The CDR3 DNA is TGCAGCGTTGTTAGCGGGAGCACAGATACGCAGTATTTT. Translation gives CSVVSGSTDTQYF.